The clone carrying this T cell receptor (beta chain) was counted at least ten times. As yet, its antigen is unknown. The CDR3 runs 14 residues. Germline V gene data show CDR1 as PRHDT and CDR2 as FYEKMQ (reference sequence). Deletions cut 5 bases from V and 2 bases from J, with 11 bases between. Clones were sequenced by immunoSEQ multiplex PCR, and TCRdb holds only the in-frame ones, with some missing. There are about 37,000 clones in the sample, none observed a single time. This entry belongs to a study of T cells after posttransplantation cyclophosphamide. Study-level results: Later blood repertoires were often dominated by clones from the donor CD8+ memory compartment. Skin or GI-infiltrating T cells shared few TRB sequences with blood.

The sample was PBMCs. This TCR derives from a man aged 25-40 years in good health and a related stem cell transplant donor. V gene TRBV13 combines with J gene TRBJ2-3; D remains ambiguous. CDR3 loop: CASSRFAATDTQYF. CDR3 bases: TGTGCCAGCAGCCGGTTCGCCGCCACAGATACGCAGTATTTT.